Listed here are 16 T cell receptor beta chains from one sample, sequenced in a study of siplizumab effects on memory and regulatory T cells. The repertoire was sequenced with immunoSEQ multiplex PCR; TCRdb's copy has only in-frame clones and lacks some. The sample records about 100,000 clones, under 95% being singletons. Material: Tregs sorted from blood. All receptors derive from a human donor in good health.

The CDR3 here is CASSSPVRGRDRGELFF. CDR3 coding DNA: TGTGCCAGCAGCTCACCGGTCAGGGGTAGAGATCGCGGGGAGCTGTTTTTT. The gene calls are TRBV11-2 and TRBJ2-2; D may be TRBD1 (6 bases). Trimming removed 4 bases from V and 7 bases from J, with 22 bases in between. Germline CDR1 reads SGHAT; CDR2 reads FQNNGV. This CDR3 comprises 17 residues.

The gene calls are TRBV27 and TRBJ1-2; D is unclear. Germline-derived CDR1 and CDR2 are MNHEY and SMNVEV (reference sequence). The CDR3 has 14 residues. The germline V and J ends were trimmed by 2 bases and 2 bases, with 9 bases remaining between them. The CDR3 coding sequence is TGTGCCAGCAGTTTAGGCATTGCGAACTATGGCTACACCTTC. Amino acid sequence: CASSLGIANYGYTF.

The chain links TRBV5-1 to TRBJ2-7, with 8 bases fitting TRBD1. J gave up 3 bases and V 3 bases, and 5 bases lay outside the gene matches. The CDR3 extends over 14 amino acids. Germline CDR1 and CDR2: SGHRS and YFSETQ. The CDR3 bases are TGCGCCAGCAGCTGGAGGGGACAGGACTACGAGCAGTACTTC. Encoded protein: CASSWRGQDYEQYF.

V and J are TRBV7-9 and TRBJ1-3; 7 positions match TRBD1. CDR1 and CDR2 (germline): SEHNR, FQNEAQ (reference sequence). The CDR3 totals 15 residues. Trimming cost V 5 bases and J 4 bases; bases outside gene matches: 8. CDR3 DNA: TGTGCCAGCAGCCTATCCGGGACAGCGGGAAACACCATATATTTT. As protein: CASSLSGTAGNTIYF.

J is TRBJ1-2 and V is TRBV5-1; TRBD1 matches 8 bases. In germline, CDR1 is SGHRS, CDR2 YFSETQ. Trimming took 0 bases from V and 1 from J; bases not matched to a gene: 5. The CDR3 runs 16 residues. For the CDR3, the DNA is TGCGCCAGCAGCTTGGGAGGGACAGGATATAACTATGGCTACACCTTC. Translation: CASSLGGTGYNYGYTF.

CDR3 residues: CASSGDKTQYF. CDR3 sequence (DNA): TGCGCCAGCAGCGGTGACAAGACCCAGTACTTC. The V gene is TRBV5-1, the J gene TRBJ2-5; no firm D call. The ends were cut back, 4 bases at V and 6 bases at J, with 7 bases in the middle. Germline V lookup: CDR1 SGHRS, CDR2 YFSETQ. CDR3 length: 11 amino acids.

The chain employs TRBV5-1 and TRBJ2-7, with TRBD1 matching 8 bases. V dropped 4 bases and J dropped 3; count of bases not matched to a gene: 12. Germline CDR1 is SGHRS and CDR2 is YFSETQ. This CDR3 has 16 residues. In nucleotides, the CDR3 is TGCGCCAGCAGCCCCAGGACAGGGAACGAAGGCTACGAGCAGTACTTC. Encoded protein: CASSPRTGNEGYEQYF. Combining the CDR3 with reference TRBV5-1 and TRBJ2-7 gives the whole variable domain KAGVTQTPRYLIKTRGQQVTLSCSPISGHRSVSWYQQTPGQGLQFLFEYFSETQRNKGNFPGRFSGRQFSNSRSEMNVSTLELGDSALYLCASSPRTGNEGYEQYFGPGTRLTVT.

In its sample, this clone was seen once. The chain has TRBV7-9 and TRBJ2-1; 7 bases are a match to TRBD2. V was clipped by 0 bases and J by 8 bases; unmatched bases: 7. Germline lookup yields CDR1 SEHNR and CDR2 FQNEAQ (reference sequence). CDR3 length equals 15 residues. The CDR3 protein is CASSLAGGPWDEQFF. CDR3 bases: TGTGCCAGCAGCTTAGCGGGAGGGCCCTGGGATGAGCAGTTCTTC.

The genes are TRBV6-5 and TRBJ2-2, with TRBD2 as a possible D gene (6 bases). The CDR3 is 15 residues long. V lost 5 bases, J lost 4 bases, and 14 bases lay in between. Germline lookup yields CDR1 MNHEY and CDR2 SVGAGI. CDR3 amino acids: CASSPSAGFTGELFF. The CDR3 coding sequence is TGTGCCAGCAGTCCCTCGGCGGGGTTCACCGGGGAGCTGTTTTTT.

V gene TRBV6-6 combines with J gene TRBJ1-2; D gene uncertain. The CDR3 loop spans 13 amino acids. Germline V CDR1 and CDR2: MNHNY, SVGAGI (reference sequence). V gave up 4 bases and J gave up 8 bases, with 14 bases separating them. The CDR3 DNA reads as TGTGCCAGCAGTTCTTTAGACTTCCGCGGCTACACCTTC. This sequence encodes CASSSLDFRGYTF.

The rearrangement links TRBV18 to TRBJ2-3; D call uncertain. The CDR3 consists of 12 residues. In germline, CDR1 is KGHSH, CDR2 LQKENI. V was clipped by 3 bases and J by 4 bases, with 5 bases between them. The CDR3 region is CASSPPADTQYF. CDR3 DNA: TGTGCCAGCTCACCTCCAGCAGATACGCAGTATTTT.

The chain employs TRBV9 and TRBJ2-6; possibly TRBD1 or TRBD2 for D (5 bases each). The CDR3 contains 17 residues. The V end was cut by 3 bases, the J end by 0 bases, with 13 bases between. CDR1 and CDR2 from the germline V gene are SGDLS and YYNGEE. The CDR3 is CASSGRTRSSGANVLTF. CDR3 nucleotides: TGTGCCAGCAGCGGGAGGACACGCAGCTCTGGGGCCAACGTCCTGACTTTC.

This chain links TRBV6-6 with TRBJ1-4; weak D call: TRBD1 (6 bases). Trimming removed 3 bases from V and 7 bases from J, with 12 bases in between. Germline values: CDR1 MNHNY, CDR2 SVGAGI (reference sequence). The CDR3 runs to 14 residues. Here the CDR3 DNA reads TGTGCCAGCAGTTATGGACAGTCGGGTGAAAAACTGTTTTTT. As protein: CASSYGQSGEKLFF.

The gene calls are TRBV29-1 and TRBJ2-5; TRBD2 agrees at 8 bases. Trimming cost V 5 bases and J 5 bases; bases outside gene matches: 7. This CDR3 has 13 residues. Per the germline V gene, CDR1 is SQVTM and CDR2 is ANQGSEA. CDR3 amino acids: CSVLSGAWETQYF. The CDR3, as DNA: TGCAGCGTTCTTAGCGGGGCCTGGGAGACCCAGTACTTC.

The chain couples TRBV6-1 to TRBJ2-2; a weak D match, TRBD1 (5 bases). V dropped 5 bases and J dropped 0 bases, with 10 bases sitting between them. The CDR3 has 15 amino acids. Germline CDR1 reads MNHNS; CDR2 reads SASEGT. The CDR3 DNA reads as TGTGCCAGCAGTACCATGACAGCGAACACCGGGGAGCTGTTTTTT. It encodes CASSTMTANTGELFF.

The chain recombines TRBV6-1 with TRBJ2-5, with D unresolved. With the DNA end fitting TRBJ2-7 better, the J assignment may be wrong. This CDR3 comprises 13 residues. Germline values: CDR1 MNHNS, CDR2 SASEGT. CDR3 nucleotide sequence: TGTGCCAGCAGAGACTGGGTTGCCTACGAGCAGTACTTC. It specifies CASRDWVAYEQYF.